Listed below are T cell receptor beta chains from one sample, sequenced in a study of cytomegalovirus exposure and HLA in healthy donors. Clones were read by immunoSEQ multiplex PCR, and TCRdb kept only the in-frame ones, dropping some. The sample records about 180,000 clones, approximately 79% being singletons. The specimen sequenced was PBMCs. Every receptor here comes from a woman between 40 and 50 years old in good health and CMV-seronegative. Both conserved end residues are trimmed from each CDR3. Fields, in order: V gene, CDR3 protein.

v_call: TRBV14
cdr3_aa: ASSLGTVGYT

v_call: TRBV9
cdr3_aa: ASSPRGNTEAF

v_call: TRBV28
cdr3_aa: ASSLRIEDWQHATNEKLF

v_call: TRBV18
cdr3_aa: ASSRRQERSYEQY

v_call: TRBV7-8
cdr3_aa: ASSLGAGPGETQY

v_call: TRBV6-5
cdr3_aa: ASSYSGRGDEQF

v_call: TRBV9
cdr3_aa: ASSVKSTAPGLAATDTQY

v_call: TRBV6-6
cdr3_aa: ASNRDRTAYEQY

v_call: TRBV5-1
cdr3_aa: ASTDLAGGQDTQY

v_call: TRBV18
cdr3_aa: ASSPPSSYEQY

v_call: TRBV5-1
cdr3_aa: ASSPGAGTFNQPQH

v_call: TRBV30
cdr3_aa: AWSGLPSDRRNTEAF

v_call: TRBV29-1
cdr3_aa: SVEGLAGAYEQY

v_call: TRBV7-9
cdr3_aa: SSSLLGLQRNQPQH

v_call: TRBV7-9
cdr3_aa: ASSGGTGLAGSYEQF

v_call: TRBV11-2
cdr3_aa: ASSLTPGTSGQY

v_call: TRBV7-9
cdr3_aa: ASIPAGLAGHEQY

v_call: TRBV10-1
cdr3_aa: ASSAAGEGDLLQNYEQY

v_call: TRBV5-1
cdr3_aa: ASSWGDRDHYGYT

v_call: TRBV2
cdr3_aa: ASSGLAGAGELF

v_call: TRBV6-5
cdr3_aa: ASSQRGGSNQPQH

v_call: TRBV2
cdr3_aa: ASSEDSHTPNQPQH

v_call: TRBV7-8
cdr3_aa: ASSHGVSGSSYEQY

v_call: TRBV5-1
cdr3_aa: ASSPGQPISASETEAF